This TCR beta chain was profiled in a study of T cell changes during pregnancy in multiple sclerosis. TCRdb's table, derived via immunoSEQ multiplex PCR, lists solely in-frame clones and lacks some. The sample shows about 57,000 clones, more than 85% of them seen only once. Trimming took 10 bases from V and 1 from J, leaving 13 bases between them. The V gene's germline CDR1 is ENHRY and CDR2 SYGVKD. This CDR3 region has 13 residues. The sequence derives from a female donor with multiple sclerosis, enrolled in a pregnancy study. The sample here was CD4+ T cells from peripheral blood mononuclear cells, taken in the third trimester of pregnancy. The gene calls are TRBV10-3 and TRBJ2-5, with a tentative D call TRBD2 (6 bases). The CDR3 nucleotides read TGTGCCACCACCTTGGGGGGCCAAGAGACCCAGTACTTC. This sequence encodes CATTLGGQETQYF.